The clone carrying this TCR beta chain was seen only a few times. Each CDR3 protein is one row after TCRdb ran MiXCR on the RT-PCR reads. Among approximately 140,000 distinct CDR3 sequences listed, approximately 40% were seen once. The entry originates in a study of patients and donors after allogeneic stem cell transplantation. The TCR was taken from a human donor who was either an allogeneic HSCT recipient or a stem cell or donor lymphocyte infusion donor (not recorded which). It is not recorded whose cells these are; they may come from a transplant donor. The sample taken for sequencing was blood, either unsorted or a sorted T cell fraction (not recorded which).

CDR3 in amino acids: CASSSTGAGNTIYF. The CDR3 DNA reads TGTGCCAGCAGCTCGACGGGAGCTGGAAACACCATATATTTT. The rearrangement uses TRBV11-3 and TRBJ1-3; D gene ambiguous. V shed 4 bases and J shed 2 bases, with 9 bases lying between them. Germline assignment: CDR1 SGHNT and CDR2 YENEEA. CDR3 size: 14 residues.